This TCR beta chain was recovered during a study of cytomegalovirus exposure and HLA in healthy donors. Regarding the study as a whole: Three CMV-associated chains were confirmed in vitro to be specific for CMV antigens. The majority of CMV-associated TCR beta chains were reported as apparently HLA-restricted in a later analysis. Using a false discovery rate of 0.05, a later analysis showed that 15,000 to 20,000 TCR beta sequences were associated with HLA alleles. Upon later analysis, HLA-associated TCR beta chains proved more clonally expanded than other, equally common chains.

The CDR3 sequence is 11 residues long. V shed 7 bases, J shed 6 bases, and the junction held 3 bases outside the gene matches. Germline V lookup: CDR1 DFQATT, CDR2 SNEGSKA (reference sequence). Points on this clone: Its cognate antigen is unknown.

Amplification used 60 Vbeta primers and 13 Jbeta primers. TCRdb's copy holds only in-frame clones and misses some; the assay was immunoSEQ multiplex PCR. Here the sample spans some 190,000 clones, over 70% being singletons. The source of this sequence is a man younger than 35 in good health and CMV-seronegative. This sequence joins TRBV20-1 and TRBJ2-1; 7 bases are a match to TRBD2. Sequenced sample: PBMCs. CDR3 residues: CSGRLANEQFF. CDR3 nucleotides: TGCAGTGGACGACTAGCCAATGAGCAGTTCTTC.